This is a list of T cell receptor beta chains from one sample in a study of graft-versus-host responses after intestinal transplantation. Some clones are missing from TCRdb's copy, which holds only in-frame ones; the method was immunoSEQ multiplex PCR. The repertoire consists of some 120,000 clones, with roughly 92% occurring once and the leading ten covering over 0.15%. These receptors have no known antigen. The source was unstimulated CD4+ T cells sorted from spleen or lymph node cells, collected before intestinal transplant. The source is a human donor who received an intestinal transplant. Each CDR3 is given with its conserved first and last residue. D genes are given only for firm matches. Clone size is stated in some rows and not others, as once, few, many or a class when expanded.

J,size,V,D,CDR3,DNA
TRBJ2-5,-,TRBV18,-,CASSSQETQYF,TGTGCCAGCTCATCACAAGAGACCCAGTACTTC
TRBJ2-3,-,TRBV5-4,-,CASGERGGTDTQYF,TGTGCCAGCGGGGAGCGCGGCGGCACAGATACGCAGTATTTT
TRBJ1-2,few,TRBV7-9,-,CASSYGRGSGYGYTF,TGTGCCAGCAGCTACGGAAGGGGGAGCGGCTATGGCTACACCTTC
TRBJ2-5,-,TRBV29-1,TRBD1,CSVESRDRGRETQYF,TGCAGCGTTGAATCCCGGGACAGGGGGCGAGAGACCCAGTACTTC
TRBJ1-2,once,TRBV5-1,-,CASSWDGVDGYTF,TGCGCCAGCAGCTGGGACGGAGTCGATGGCTACACCTTC
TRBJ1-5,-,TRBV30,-,CAWRGGFNQPQHF,TGTGCCTGGAGGGGCGGATTCAATCAGCCCCAGCATTTT
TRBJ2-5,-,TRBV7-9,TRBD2,CASSSRRLAGPKETQYF,TGTGCCAGCAGTTCCCGGAGACTAGCGGGACCAAAAGAGACCCAGTACTTC
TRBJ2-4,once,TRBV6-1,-,CASSESGSNIQYF,TGTGCCAGCAGTGAATCCGGGAGTAACATTCAGTACTTC
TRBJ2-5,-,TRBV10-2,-,CASNGGGEETQYF,TGCGCCAGCAATGGTGGCGGGGAGGAGACCCAGTACTTC
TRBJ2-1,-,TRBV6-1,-,CASRGTSEVNEQFF,TGTGCCAGCAGAGGGACTTCGGAGGTGAATGAGCAGTTCTTC
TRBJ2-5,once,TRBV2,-,CASSVSMQETQYF,TGTGCCAGCAGTGTTTCAATGCAAGAGACCCAGTACTTC
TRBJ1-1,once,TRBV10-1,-,CASMSGANTEAFF,TGCGCCAGCATGTCCGGGGCAAACACTGAAGCTTTCTTT
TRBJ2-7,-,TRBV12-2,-,CASRLGLWGGNYEQYF,TGTGCAAGTCGCTTAGGTCTTTGGGGTGGAAACTACGAGCAGTACTTC
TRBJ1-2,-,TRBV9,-,CASSPGEGTYGYTF,TGTGCCAGCAGCCCCGGGGAGGGGACCTATGGCTACACCTTC
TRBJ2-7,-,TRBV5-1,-,CASSLERGYEQYF,TGCGCCAGCAGCTTGGAGAGGGGTTACGAGCAGTACTTC
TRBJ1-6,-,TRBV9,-,CASSVAVNSPLHF,TGTGCCAGCAGCGTAGCGGTAAATTCACCCCTCCACTTT
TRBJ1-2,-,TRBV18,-,CASSPPVGDVPGHEDGYTF,TGTGCCAGCTCACCACCGGTGGGCGATGTTCCTGGCCATGAGGATGGCTACACCTTC
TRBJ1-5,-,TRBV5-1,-,CASSLDPASNQPQHF,TGCGCCAGCAGCTTGGATCCGGCGAGCAATCAGCCCCAGCATTTT
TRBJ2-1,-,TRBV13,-,CASSFMAGGEEQFF,TGTGCCAGCAGCTTTATGGCCGGGGGCGAGGAGCAGTTCTTC
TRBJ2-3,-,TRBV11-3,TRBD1,CASSSRDRGHTQYF,TGTGCCAGCAGCTCCCGGGACAGGGGCCATACGCAGTATTTT
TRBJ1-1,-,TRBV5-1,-,CASSTDRLNTEAFF,TGCGCCAGCAGCACGGACAGACTGAACACTGAAGCTTTCTTT
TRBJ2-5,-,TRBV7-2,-,CASSFGGRETQYF,TGTGCCAGCAGCTTCGGGGGCCGGGAGACCCAGTACTTC
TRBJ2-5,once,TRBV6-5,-,CASSWSGTHQETQYF,TGTGCCAGCAGTTGGTCCGGGACCCACCAAGAGACCCAGTACTTC
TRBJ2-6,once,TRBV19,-,CASSIEAGPSSGANVLTF,TGTGCCAGTAGTATTGAGGCAGGGCCAAGCTCTGGGGCCAACGTCCTGACTTTC
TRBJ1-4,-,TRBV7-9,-,CASSLRVGDNEKLFF,TGTGCCAGCAGCTTACGTGTAGGTGATAATGAAAAACTGTTTTTT
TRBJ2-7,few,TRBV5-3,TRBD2,CARSSQRGLAKCCYEQYF,TGTGCCAGAAGCTCTCAACGCGGACTAGCCAAATGTTGCTACGAGCAGTACTTC
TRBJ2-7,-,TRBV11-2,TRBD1,CASSPDHDRGRSLEQYF,TGTGCCAGCAGCCCAGACCACGACAGGGGACGTTCGCTCGAGCAGTACTTC
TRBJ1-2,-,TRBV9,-,CASSTDDYGYTF,TGTGCCAGCAGCACCGATGACTATGGCTACACCTTC
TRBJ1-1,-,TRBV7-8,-,CASSYRRQRTVGREDITEAFF,TGTGCCAGCAGCTACCGACGCCAGAGGACGGTTGGGAGGGAGGATATCACTGAAGCTTTCTTT
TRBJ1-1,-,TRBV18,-,CASSPRGPRNTEAFF,TGTGCCAGCTCACCGCGGGGACCGAGGAACACTGAAGCTTTCTTT
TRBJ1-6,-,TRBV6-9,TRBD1,CASSYTGGRSPLHF,TGTGCCAGCAGTTACACAGGGGGCCGGTCACCCCTCCACTTT
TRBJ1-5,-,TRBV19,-,CASSIEGGAFNQPQHF,TGTGCCAGTAGTATAGAGGGGGGGGCCTTCAATCAGCCCCAGCATTTT